What follows describes a single T cell receptor beta chain. What it recognizes is unknown. These data are taken from a study of cytomegalovirus exposure and HLA in healthy donors. Study conclusions and caveats: In a later analysis, specific HLA alleles were associated with 15,000 to 20,000 TCR beta sequences at a 0.05 false discovery rate.

The length of the CDR3 is 12 residues. Trimming stripped 7 bases from V and 3 bases from J, with 9 bases between. The germline V gene has CDR1 SNHLY and CDR2 FYNNEI. The PCR ran on 60 Vbeta and 13 Jbeta primers. The authors' processing: There were some 87 million unique TCR beta chains by a later count, and approximately 10 million of them were shared. The repertoire was sequenced with immunoSEQ multiplex PCR; TCRdb's copy has only in-frame clones and lacks some. V and J calls and clone size are copied from that table; D and trimming were computed from the DNA. This repertoire shows some 270,000 clones, over 70% found once; its top ten account for roughly 0.31%.

Material for sequencing was PBMCs. The receptor's source is a girl aged 2-10 years in good health and CMV-seronegative. The rearrangement joins TRBV2 to TRBJ2-5; TRBD1 is a possible D gene (5 bases). CDR3 loop: CASKGLKETQYF. The CDR3 coding sequence is TGTGCCAGCAAGGGGTTAAAAGAGACCCAGTACTTC.